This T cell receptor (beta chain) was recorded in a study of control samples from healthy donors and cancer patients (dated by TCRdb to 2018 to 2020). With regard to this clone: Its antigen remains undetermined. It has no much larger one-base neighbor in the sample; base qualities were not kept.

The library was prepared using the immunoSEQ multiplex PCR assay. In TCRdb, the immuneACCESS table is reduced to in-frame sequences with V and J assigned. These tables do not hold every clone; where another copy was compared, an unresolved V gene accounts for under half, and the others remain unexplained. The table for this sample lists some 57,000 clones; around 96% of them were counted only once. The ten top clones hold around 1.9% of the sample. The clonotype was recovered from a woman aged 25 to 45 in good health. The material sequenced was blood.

The CDR3 amino acid sequence is: CASSIRTGNTEAFF. At the DNA level, the sequence is TGTGCCAGTAGTATCCGGACGGGGAACACTGAAGCTTTCTTT. In this chain, TRBV19 is recombined with TRBJ1-1, with the D gene not confidently named. Spanning cysteine to phenylalanine, the CDR3 consists of 14 amino acids. The entry retains the CDR3 DNA only, 42 bases that are in frame from base 1. Based on the germline V gene (reference sequence), the CDR1 and CDR2 sequences are LNHDA and SQIVND. Relative to germline, V is 3 bases shorter and J is 1 base shorter, with 9 bases between their ends.